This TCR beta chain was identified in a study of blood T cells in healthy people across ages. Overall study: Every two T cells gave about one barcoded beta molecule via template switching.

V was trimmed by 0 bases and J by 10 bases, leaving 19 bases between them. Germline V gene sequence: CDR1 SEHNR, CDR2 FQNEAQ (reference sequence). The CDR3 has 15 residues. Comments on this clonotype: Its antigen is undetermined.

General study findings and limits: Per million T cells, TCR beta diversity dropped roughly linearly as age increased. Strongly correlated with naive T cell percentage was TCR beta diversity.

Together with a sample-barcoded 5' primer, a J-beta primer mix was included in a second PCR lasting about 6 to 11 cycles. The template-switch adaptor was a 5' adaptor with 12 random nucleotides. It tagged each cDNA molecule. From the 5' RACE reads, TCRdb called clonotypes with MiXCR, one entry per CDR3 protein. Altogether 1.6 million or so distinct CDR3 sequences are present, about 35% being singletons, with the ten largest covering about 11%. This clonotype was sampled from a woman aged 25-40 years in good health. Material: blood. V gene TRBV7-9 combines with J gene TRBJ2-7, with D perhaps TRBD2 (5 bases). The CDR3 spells CASSLALEEGHGQYF. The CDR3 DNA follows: TGTGCCAGCAGCTTAGCGCTAGAAGAGGGCCACGGCCAGTACTTC.